The clone carrying this TCR beta chain came up a few times. This specimen comes from a study of shared T cell receptors in the human thymus. This table comes from immunoSEQ multiplex PCR, and its TCRdb copy is limited to in-frame clones, with some not included. Of about 500,000 clones in the sample, approximately 80% are singletons; the top ten hold about 0.013%. In germline, CDR1 is MNHEY, CDR2 SMNVEV (reference sequence). The CDR3 contains 15 residues. Trimming pared 5 bases from V and 1 base from J, leaving 14 bases between. The data were also submitted as part of a second study, on human thymus T cells. That publication notes: Related work found strong thymic repertoire overlap between unrelated individuals.

This sequence joins TRBV27 and TRBJ1-1; D is unresolved. The TCR sequence derives from a boy under two years old with a congenital heart defect. Sequenced: thymocytes. The CDR3 DNA is TGTGCCAGCAGTCCGAGGGTTATGAGGAACACTGAAGCTTTCTTT. Protein: CASSPRVMRNTEAFF.